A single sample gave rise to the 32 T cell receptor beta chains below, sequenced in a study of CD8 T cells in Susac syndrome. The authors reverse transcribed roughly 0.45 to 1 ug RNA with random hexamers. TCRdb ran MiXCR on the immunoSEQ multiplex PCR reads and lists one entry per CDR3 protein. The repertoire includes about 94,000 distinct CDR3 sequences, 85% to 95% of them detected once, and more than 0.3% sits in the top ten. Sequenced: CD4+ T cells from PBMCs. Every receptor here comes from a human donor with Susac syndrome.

As DNA, the CDR3 is TGTGCCATCAGTGCAACGGGACAGGCCTCTTACTTC. Its protein product is CAISATGQASYF. The gene calls are TRBV10-3 and TRBJ2-4, with 8 bases aligning to TRBD1. This CDR3 has 12 residues. From germline, CDR1 is ENHRY and CDR2 SYGVKD. Germline trimming cut 4 bases from V and 16 bases from J; bases unmatched to any gene: 9.

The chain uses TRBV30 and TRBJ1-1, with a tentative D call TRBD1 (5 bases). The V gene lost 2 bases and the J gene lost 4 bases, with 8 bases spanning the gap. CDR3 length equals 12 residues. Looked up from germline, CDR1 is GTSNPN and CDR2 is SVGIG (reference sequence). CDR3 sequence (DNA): TGTGCCTGGAGTCCCGGGGGCACTGAAGCTTTCTTT. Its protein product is CAWSPGGTEAFF.

The CDR3 spells CASRRTATNEKLFF. CDR3 sequence (DNA): TGTGCCAGCAGACGGACAGCAACTAATGAAAAACTGTTTTTT. This chain joins TRBV12-3 or TRBV12-4 and TRBJ1-4; tentative D call: TRBD1 (6 bases). This CDR3 has 14 amino acids. V was trimmed by 6 bases and J by 0 bases, leaving 8 bases between them.

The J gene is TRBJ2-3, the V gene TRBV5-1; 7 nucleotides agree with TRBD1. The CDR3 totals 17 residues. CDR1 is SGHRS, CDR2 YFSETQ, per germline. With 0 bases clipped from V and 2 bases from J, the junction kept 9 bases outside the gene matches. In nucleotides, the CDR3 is TGCGCCAGCAGCTTGGTCCTGAACAGGGGCCTCACAGATACGCAGTATTTT. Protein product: CASSLVLNRGLTDTQYF.

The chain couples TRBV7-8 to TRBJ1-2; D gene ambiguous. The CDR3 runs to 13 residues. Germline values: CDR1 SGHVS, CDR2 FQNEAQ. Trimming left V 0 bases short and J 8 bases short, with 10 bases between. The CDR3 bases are TGTGCCAGCAGCTTAGCAGGGTCAGGCGGCTACACCTTC. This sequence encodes CASSLAGSGGYTF.

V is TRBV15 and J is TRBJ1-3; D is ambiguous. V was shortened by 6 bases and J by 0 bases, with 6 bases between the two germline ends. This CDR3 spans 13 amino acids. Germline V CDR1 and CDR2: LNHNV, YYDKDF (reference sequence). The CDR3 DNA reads TGTGCCACCAGACCCTACTCTGGAAACACCATATATTTT. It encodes CATRPYSGNTIYF. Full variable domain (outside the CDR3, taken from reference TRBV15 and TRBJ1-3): DAMVIQNPRYQVTQFGKPVTLSCSQTLNHNVMYWYQQKSSQAPKLLFHYYDKDFNNEADTPDNFQSRRPNTSFCFLDIRSPGLGDTAMYLCATRPYSGNTIYFGEGSWLTVV.

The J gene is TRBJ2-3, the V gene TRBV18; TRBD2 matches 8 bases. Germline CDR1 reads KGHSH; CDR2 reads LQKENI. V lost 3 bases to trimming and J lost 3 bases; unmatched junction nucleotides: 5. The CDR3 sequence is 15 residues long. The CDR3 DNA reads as TGTGCCAGCTCACCGGGACTAGTAAGGACAGATACGCAGTATTTT. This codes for CASSPGLVRTDTQYF.

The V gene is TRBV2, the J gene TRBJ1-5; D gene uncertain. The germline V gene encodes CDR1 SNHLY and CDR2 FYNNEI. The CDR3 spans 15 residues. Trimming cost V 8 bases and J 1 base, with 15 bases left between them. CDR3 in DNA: TGTGCCAGCTCGTTGAGTGGTTCAAGCAATCAGCCCCAGCATTTT. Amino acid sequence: CASSLSGSSNQPQHF.

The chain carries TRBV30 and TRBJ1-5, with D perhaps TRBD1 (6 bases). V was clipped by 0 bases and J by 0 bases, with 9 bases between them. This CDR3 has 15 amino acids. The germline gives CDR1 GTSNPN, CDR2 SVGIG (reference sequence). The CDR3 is CAWSVGGSSNQPQHF. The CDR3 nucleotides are TGTGCCTGGAGTGTTGGGGGCTCTAGCAATCAGCCCCAGCATTTT.

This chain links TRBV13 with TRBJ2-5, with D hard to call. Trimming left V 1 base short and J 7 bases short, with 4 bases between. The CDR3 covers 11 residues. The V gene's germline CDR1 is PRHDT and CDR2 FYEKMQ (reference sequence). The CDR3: CASSLERTQYF. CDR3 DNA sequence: TGTGCCAGCAGCTTAGAGAGGACCCAGTACTTC.

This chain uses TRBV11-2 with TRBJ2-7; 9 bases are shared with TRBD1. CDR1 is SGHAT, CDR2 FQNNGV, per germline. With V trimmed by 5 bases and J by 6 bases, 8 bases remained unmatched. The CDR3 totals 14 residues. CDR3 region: CASSRPGQGGEQYF. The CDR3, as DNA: TGTGCCAGCAGCCGACCGGGACAGGGCGGCGAGCAGTACTTC.

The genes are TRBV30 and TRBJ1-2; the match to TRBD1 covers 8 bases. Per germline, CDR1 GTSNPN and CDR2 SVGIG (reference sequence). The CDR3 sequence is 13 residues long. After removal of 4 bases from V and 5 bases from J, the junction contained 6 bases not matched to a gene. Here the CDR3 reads CAWTGGYSYGYTF. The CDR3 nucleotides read TGTGCCTGGACAGGGGGCTATTCTTATGGCTACACCTTC.

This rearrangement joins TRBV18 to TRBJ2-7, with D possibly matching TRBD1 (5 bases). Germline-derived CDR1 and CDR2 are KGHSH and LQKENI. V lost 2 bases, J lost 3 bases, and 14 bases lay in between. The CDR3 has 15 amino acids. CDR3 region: CASSPWPGPSYEQYF. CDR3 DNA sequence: TGTGCCAGCTCACCATGGCCAGGGCCGAGCTACGAGCAGTACTTC.

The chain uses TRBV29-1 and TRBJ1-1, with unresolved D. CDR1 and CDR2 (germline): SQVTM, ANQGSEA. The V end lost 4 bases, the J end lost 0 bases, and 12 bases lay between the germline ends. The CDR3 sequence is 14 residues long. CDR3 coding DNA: TGCAGCGTTGGTGTGGGAGGGATGAACACTGAAGCTTTCTTT. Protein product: CSVGVGGMNTEAFF.

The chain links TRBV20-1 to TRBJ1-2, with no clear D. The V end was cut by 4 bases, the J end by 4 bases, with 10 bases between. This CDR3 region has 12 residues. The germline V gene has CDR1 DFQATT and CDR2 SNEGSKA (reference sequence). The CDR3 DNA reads TGCAGTGCTATTGAATTGACCTATGGCTACACCTTC. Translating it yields CSAIELTYGYTF.

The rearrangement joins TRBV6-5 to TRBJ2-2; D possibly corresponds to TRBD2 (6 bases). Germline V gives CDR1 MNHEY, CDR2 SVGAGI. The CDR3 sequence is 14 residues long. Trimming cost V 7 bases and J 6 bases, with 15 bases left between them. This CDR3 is CASKRGESAGELFF. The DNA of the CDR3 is TGTGCCAGCAAGCGCGGGGAGTCGGCCGGGGAGCTGTTTTTT.

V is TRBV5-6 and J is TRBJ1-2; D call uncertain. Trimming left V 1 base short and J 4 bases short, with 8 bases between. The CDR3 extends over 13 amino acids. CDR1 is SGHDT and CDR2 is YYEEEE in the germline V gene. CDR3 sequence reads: CASSLNGLYGYTF. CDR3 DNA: TGTGCCAGCAGCTTGAACGGACTCTATGGCTACACCTTC. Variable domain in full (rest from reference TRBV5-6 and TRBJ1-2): DAGVTQSPTHLIKTRGQQVTLRCSPKSGHDTVSWYQQALGQGPQFIFQYYEEEERQRGNFPDRFSGHQFPNYSSELNVNALLLGDSALYLCASSLNGLYGYTFGSGTRLTVV.

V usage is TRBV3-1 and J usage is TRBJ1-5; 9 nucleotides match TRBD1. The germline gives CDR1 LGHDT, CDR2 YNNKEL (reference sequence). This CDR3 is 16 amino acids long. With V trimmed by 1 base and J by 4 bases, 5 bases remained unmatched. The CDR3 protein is CASSQASTGGNQPQHF. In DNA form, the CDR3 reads TGTGCCAGCAGCCAAGCCTCGACAGGGGGAAATCAGCCCCAGCATTTT.

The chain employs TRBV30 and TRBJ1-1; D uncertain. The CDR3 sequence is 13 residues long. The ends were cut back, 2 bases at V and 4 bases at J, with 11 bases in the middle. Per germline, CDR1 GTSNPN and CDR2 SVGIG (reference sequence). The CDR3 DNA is TGTGCCTGGAGTAGTCAATCGGCCACTGAAGCTTTCTTT. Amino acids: CAWSSQSATEAFF.

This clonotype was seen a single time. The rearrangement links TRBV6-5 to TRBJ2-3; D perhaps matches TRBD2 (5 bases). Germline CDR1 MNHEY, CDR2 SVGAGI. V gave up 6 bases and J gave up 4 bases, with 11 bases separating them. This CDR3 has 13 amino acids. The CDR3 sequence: CASSRNGADTQYF. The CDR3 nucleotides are TGTGCCAGCAGCAGGAACGGGGCAGATACGCAGTATTTT.

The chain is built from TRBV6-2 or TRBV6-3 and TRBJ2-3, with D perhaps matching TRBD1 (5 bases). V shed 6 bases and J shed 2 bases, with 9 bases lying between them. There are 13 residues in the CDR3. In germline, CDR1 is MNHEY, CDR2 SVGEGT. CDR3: CASRRQFTDTQYF. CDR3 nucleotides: TGTGCCAGCAGAAGACAGTTCACAGATACGCAGTATTTT.

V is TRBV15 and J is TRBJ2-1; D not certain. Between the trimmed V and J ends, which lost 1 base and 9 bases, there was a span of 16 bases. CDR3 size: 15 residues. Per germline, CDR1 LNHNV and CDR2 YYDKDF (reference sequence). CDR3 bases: TGTGCCACCAGCAGAGGAAAAAGCCAAGGGTCTGAGCAGTTCTTC. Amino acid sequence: CATSRGKSQGSEQFF.

CDR3 coding DNA: TGCAGTGCTAGTCAGGGGGATCAGCCCCAGCATTTT. This sequence encodes CSASQGDQPQHF. The rearrangement uses TRBV20-1 and TRBJ1-5, with 7 bases fitting TRBD1. V was clipped by 3 bases and J by 5 bases; unmatched bases: 1. Looked up from germline, CDR1 is DFQATT and CDR2 is SNEGSKA (reference sequence). CDR3 length equals 12 residues.

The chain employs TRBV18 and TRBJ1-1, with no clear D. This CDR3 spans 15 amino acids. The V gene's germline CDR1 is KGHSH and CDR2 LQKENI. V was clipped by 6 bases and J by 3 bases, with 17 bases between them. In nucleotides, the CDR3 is TGTGCCAGCTCCCCATACGGGCGCGGGGACACTGAAGCTTTCTTT. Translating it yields CASSPYGRGDTEAFF. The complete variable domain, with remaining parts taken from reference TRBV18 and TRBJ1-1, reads NAGVMQNPRHLVRRRGQEARLRCSPMKGHSHVYWYRQLPEEGLKFMVYLQKENIIDESGMPKERFSAEFPKEGPSILRIQQVVRGDSAAYFCASSPYGRGDTEAFFGQGTRLTVV.

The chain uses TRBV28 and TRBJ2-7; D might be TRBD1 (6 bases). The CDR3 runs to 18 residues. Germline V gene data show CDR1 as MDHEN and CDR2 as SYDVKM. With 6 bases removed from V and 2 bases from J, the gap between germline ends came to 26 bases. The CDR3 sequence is CASSPPFGTHLFPYEQYF. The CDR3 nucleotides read TGTGCCAGCAGCCCACCATTCGGGACACATCTCTTCCCCTACGAGCAGTACTTC.

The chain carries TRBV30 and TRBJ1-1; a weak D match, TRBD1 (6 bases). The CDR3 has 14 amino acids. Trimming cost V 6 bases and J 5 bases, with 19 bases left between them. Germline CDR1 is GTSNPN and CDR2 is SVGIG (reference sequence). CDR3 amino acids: CACYRIEGGTEAFF. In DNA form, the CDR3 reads TGTGCCTGTTATCGTATAGAGGGGGGAACTGAAGCTTTCTTT.

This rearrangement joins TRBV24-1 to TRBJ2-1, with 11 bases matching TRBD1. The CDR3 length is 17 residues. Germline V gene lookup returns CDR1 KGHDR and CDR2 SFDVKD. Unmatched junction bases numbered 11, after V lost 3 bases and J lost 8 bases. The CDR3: CATSDRIMDRGRHEQFF. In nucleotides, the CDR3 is TGTGCCACCAGTGATAGGATTATGGACAGGGGGCGGCATGAGCAGTTCTTC.

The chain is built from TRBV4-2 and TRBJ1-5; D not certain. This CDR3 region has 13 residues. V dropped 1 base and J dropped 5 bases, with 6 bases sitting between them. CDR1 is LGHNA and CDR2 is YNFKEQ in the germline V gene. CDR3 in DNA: TGTGCCAGCAGCCAAGGCCGGGATCAGCCCCAGCATTTT. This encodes CASSQGRDQPQHF.

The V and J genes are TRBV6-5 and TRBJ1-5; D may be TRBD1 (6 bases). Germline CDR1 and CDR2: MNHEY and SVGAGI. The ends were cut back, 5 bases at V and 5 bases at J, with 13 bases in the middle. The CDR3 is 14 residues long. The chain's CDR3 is CASSPQGGHQPQHF. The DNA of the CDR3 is TGTGCCAGCAGTCCACAGGGTGGCCATCAGCCCCAGCATTTT.

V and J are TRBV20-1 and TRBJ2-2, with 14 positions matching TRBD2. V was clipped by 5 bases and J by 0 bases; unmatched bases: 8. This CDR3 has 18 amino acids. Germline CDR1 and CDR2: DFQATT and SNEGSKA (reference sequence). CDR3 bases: TGCAGTGCTGCCGGGACTAGCGGGGGAGGCGCGAACACCGGGGAGCTGTTTTTT. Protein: CSAAGTSGGGANTGELFF.

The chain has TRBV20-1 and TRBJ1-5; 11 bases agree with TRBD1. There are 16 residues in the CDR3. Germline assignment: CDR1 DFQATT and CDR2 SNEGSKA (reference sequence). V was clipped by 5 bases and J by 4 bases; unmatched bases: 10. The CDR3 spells CSAVPGQGDGNQPQHF. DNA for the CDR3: TGCAGTGCTGTCCCGGGACAGGGGGATGGAAATCAGCCCCAGCATTTT.

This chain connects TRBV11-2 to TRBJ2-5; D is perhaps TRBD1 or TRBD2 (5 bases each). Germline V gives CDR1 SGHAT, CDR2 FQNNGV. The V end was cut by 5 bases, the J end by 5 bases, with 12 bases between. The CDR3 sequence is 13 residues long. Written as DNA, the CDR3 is TGTGCCAGCAGCGGGGGTAGTGGGGAGACCCAGTACTTC. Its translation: CASSGGSGETQYF. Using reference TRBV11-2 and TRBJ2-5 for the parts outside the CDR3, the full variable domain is EAGVAQSPRYKIIEKRQSVAFWCNPISGHATLYWYQQILGQGPKLLIQFQNNGVVDDSQLPKDRFSAERLKGVDSTLKIQPAKLEDSAVYLCASSGGSGETQYFGPGTRLLVL.